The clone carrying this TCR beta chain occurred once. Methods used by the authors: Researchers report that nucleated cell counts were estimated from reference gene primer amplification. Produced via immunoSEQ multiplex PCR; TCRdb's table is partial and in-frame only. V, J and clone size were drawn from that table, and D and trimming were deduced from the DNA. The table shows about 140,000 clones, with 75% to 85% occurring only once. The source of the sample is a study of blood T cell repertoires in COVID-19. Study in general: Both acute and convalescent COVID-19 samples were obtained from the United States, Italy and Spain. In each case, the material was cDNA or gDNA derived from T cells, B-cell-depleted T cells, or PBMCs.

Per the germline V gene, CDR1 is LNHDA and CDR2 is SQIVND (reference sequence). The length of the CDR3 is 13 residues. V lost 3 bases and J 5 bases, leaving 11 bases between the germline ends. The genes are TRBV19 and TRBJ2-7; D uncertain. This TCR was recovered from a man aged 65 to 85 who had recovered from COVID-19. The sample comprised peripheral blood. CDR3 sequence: CASSISGFNEQYF. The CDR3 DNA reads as TGTGCCAGTAGTATCTCCGGGTTTAACGAGCAGTACTTC.